The sequence of this T cell receptor beta chain was determined in a study of blood T cell repertoires in COVID-19. This clone was recorded only once. The V gene's germline CDR1 is LGHNA and CDR2 YSLEER. V trimming: 0 bases; J trimming: 6 bases; junction bases outside the gene matches: 11. The CDR3 runs to 18 residues. Clones were sequenced by immunoSEQ multiplex PCR, and TCRdb holds only the in-frame ones, with some missing. The table has approximately 340,000 clones, roughly 92% seen once. The study drew participants aged about 18 to 90 years from some 23 US areas. Allocation to cohorts depended on clinical history reported by the participants. A PCR-confirmed or clinician-diagnosed COVID-19 case had contacted exposed participants within 2 weeks of entry.

Sequencing input: PBMCs or T cells enriched from blood (not recorded which). J is TRBJ1-6 and V is TRBV4-3; 7 bases line up with TRBD1. The receptor was isolated from a woman between 40 and 50 years old who had been exposed to COVID-19. The CDR3, as DNA: TGCGCCAGCAGCCAAGATATGGGCGTGACAGGGAGTAATTCACCCCTCCACTTT. This gives the protein CASSQDMGVTGSNSPLHF.